This T cell receptor beta chain is drawn from a study of T cell responses to AZD1222 COVID-19 vaccine. Regarding this clone: The antigen remains undetermined.

Germline lookup yields CDR1 WSHSY and CDR2 SAAADI. The ends lost 6 bases at V and 0 bases at J; junction bases unmatched: 4. The CDR3 is made up of 15 amino acids. Whole-study findings and limits: Targets within unmutated variant regions were reportedly found for nearly half of spike-specific TCRs. The sample set comprised mostly white British donors with more females, and clonal diversity was possibly underestimated. Repertoires were obtained only post-peak T cell response.

Sequencing was performed with immunoSEQ multiplex PCR; in TCRdb, only in-frame clones are kept and a portion is missing. The data show some 110,000 clones, approximately 86% seen once. Second-dose intervals near 4 or 12 weeks were combined. This receptor was obtained from an adult who received the AZD1222 COVID-19 vaccine. The rearrangement links TRBV10-2 to TRBJ2-7; 11 nucleotides line up with TRBD2. The source was peripheral blood, collected 28 days after the second AZD1222 dose. CDR3 residues: CASSGGTSGSYEQYF. The CDR3 nucleotides read TGCGCCAGCAGCGGGGGGACTAGCGGCTCCTACGAGCAGTACTTC.